This record looks at one T cell receptor beta chain sequence and its context. Germline lookup yields CDR1 SGDLS and CDR2 YYNGEE. The CDR3 loop spans 17 amino acids. V was trimmed by 0 bases and J by 0 bases, leaving 13 bases between them. The record originates from a study of T cell changes during pregnancy in multiple sclerosis. Sequencing was performed with immunoSEQ multiplex PCR; in TCRdb, only in-frame clones are kept and a portion is missing. Of around 83,000 clones in the sample, around nine tenths are singletons; the top ten hold around 0.45%. Sequences were derived from CD4+ T cells from peripheral blood mononuclear cells, sampled in the second trimester of pregnancy. The sequence derives from a female donor with multiple sclerosis, enrolled in a pregnancy study. The chain employs TRBV9 and TRBJ1-3, with D tentatively TRBD1 (5 bases). CDR3 DNA sequence: TGTGCCAGCAGCGTAGACCTCCAGGGTACCTCTGGAAACACCATATATTTT. As protein: CASSVDLQGTSGNTIYF.